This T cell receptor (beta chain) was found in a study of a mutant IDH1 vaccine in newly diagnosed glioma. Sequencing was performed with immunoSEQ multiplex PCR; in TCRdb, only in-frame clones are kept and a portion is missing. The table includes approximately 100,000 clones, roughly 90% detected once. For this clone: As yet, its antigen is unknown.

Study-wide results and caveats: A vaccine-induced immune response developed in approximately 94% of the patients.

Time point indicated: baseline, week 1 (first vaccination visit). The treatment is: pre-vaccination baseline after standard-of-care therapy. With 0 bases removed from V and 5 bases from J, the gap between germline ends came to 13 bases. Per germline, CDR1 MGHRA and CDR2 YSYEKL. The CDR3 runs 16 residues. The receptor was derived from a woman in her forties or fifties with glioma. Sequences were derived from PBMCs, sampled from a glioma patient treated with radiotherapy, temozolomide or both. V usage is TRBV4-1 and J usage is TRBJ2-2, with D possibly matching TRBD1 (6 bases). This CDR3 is CASSQENRASTGELFF. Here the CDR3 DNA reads TGCGCCAGCAGCCAAGAGAACAGGGCGAGTACCGGGGAGCTGTTTTTT.